This TCR beta chain was recorded in a study of T cell responses to AZD1222 COVID-19 vaccine. Study background: Second-dose intervals of approximately 4 or approximately 12 weeks were pooled. Overall study results and limits: Of the AZD1222 recipients, only 6 or 7 were seropositive at baseline.

V was clipped by 7 bases and J by 0 bases; unmatched bases: 6. The CDR3 runs to 13 residues. Germline V gene sequence: CDR1 GTSNPN, CDR2 SVGIG (reference sequence). Produced via immunoSEQ multiplex PCR; TCRdb's table is partial and in-frame only. The sample lists approximately 100,000 clones; roughly 89% were seen once. On this clone itself: The target antigen is unknown.

The receptor was isolated from an adult in good health. The sequencing here drew on peripheral blood, taken on day 0 of AZD1222 vaccination. The gene calls are TRBV30 and TRBJ2-7, with 7 bases matching TRBD1. CDR3 loop: CAYSRQGSYEQYF. The CDR3 region has the DNA TGTGCCTATTCCCGACAGGGCTCCTACGAGCAGTACTTC.